These T cell receptor beta chains were read from a single sample in a study of blood T cell repertoires in COVID-19. Clones were sequenced by immunoSEQ multiplex PCR, and TCRdb holds only the in-frame ones, with some missing. Of around 230,000 clones in the sample, 86% were seen once. The sequenced sample was peripheral blood. The receptors stem from a young man who had recovered from COVID-19. Both conserved end residues are part of each CDR3. The D gene is left open where the match is weak. Only part of the rows carry a size: once, few, many, or a class if the clone is expanded.

D: TRBD1; size: once; J: TRBJ1-1; V: TRBV11-2; CDR3: CASSLIGLRTGAFTEAFF; DNA: TGTGCCAGCAGCTTAATAGGTTTGAGAACAGGGGCGTTCACTGAAGCTTTCTTT
D: TRBD1; size: few; J: TRBJ1-1; V: TRBV10-1; CDR3: CASREQGQTEAFF; DNA: TGCGCCAGCAGAGAACAGGGGCAGACTGAAGCTTTCTTT
D: .; size: once; J: TRBJ2-2; V: TRBV27; CDR3: CASSLPGKANTGELFF; DNA: TGTGCCAGCAGTTTACCGGGGAAGGCGAACACCGGGGAGCTGTTTTTT
D: .; size: few; J: TRBJ2-2; V: TRBV6-5; CDR3: CASSYQGGGELFF; DNA: TGTGCCAGCAGTTACCAGGGGGGCGGGGAGCTGTTTTTT
D: .; size: .; J: TRBJ2-5; V: TRBV19; CDR3: CASSILGDTNQETQYF; DNA: TGTGCCAGTAGTATCCTGGGGGACACGAATCAAGAGACCCAGTACTTC
D: .; size: .; J: TRBJ2-1; V: TRBV19; CDR3: CASSIGQDNEQFF; DNA: TGTGCCAGTAGTATAGGCCAGGACAATGAGCAGTTCTTC
D: TRBD1; size: .; J: TRBJ2-2; V: TRBV7-7; CDR3: CAIPGDRDATGELFF; DNA: TGTGCCATCCCCGGGGACAGGGACGCCACCGGGGAGCTGTTTTTT
D: .; size: .; J: TRBJ1-2; V: TRBV19; CDR3: CASSTRQLRNYGYTF; DNA: TGTGCCAGTAGTACCCGACAGCTACGAAACTATGGCTACACCTTC
D: TRBD1; size: .; J: TRBJ1-4; V: TRBV6-5; CDR3: CASSYSMTGGNEKLFF; DNA: TGTGCCAGCAGTTACTCTATGACAGGGGGTAATGAAAAACTGTTTTTT
D: TRBD1; size: .; J: TRBJ2-1; V: TRBV5-1; CDR3: CASSLTGQGVNEQFF; DNA: TGCGCCAGCAGCTTGACAGGACAGGGGGTCAATGAGCAGTTCTTC
D: .; size: .; J: TRBJ1-2; V: TRBV18; CDR3: CASSPTGMGGYTF; DNA: TGTGCCAGCTCCCCAACAGGGATGGGTGGCTACACCTTC
D: .; size: .; J: TRBJ1-1; V: TRBV20-1; CDR3: CSASGGQRVRAFF; DNA: TGCAGTGCTAGTGGTGGACAGAGGGTTCGGGCTTTCTTT
D: .; size: .; J: TRBJ1-3; V: TRBV19; CDR3: CASSQPPPDSPGNTIYF; DNA: TGTGCCAGTAGTCAGCCACCCCCTGACAGTCCTGGAAACACCATATATTTT
D: TRBD1; size: .; J: TRBJ1-5; V: TRBV6-4; CDR3: CATGGQGISYSNQPQHF; DNA: TGTGCCACGGGGGGACAGGGGATTTCTTATAGCAATCAGCCCCAGCATTTT
D: .; size: .; J: TRBJ1-1; V: TRBV27; CDR3: CASSLSGGTGTEAFF; DNA: TGTGCCAGCAGTTTATCAGGGGGTACGGGCACTGAAGCTTTCTTT
D: TRBD1; size: .; J: TRBJ1-4; V: TRBV5-1; CDR3: CASSVPSDRGPLWDEKLFF; DNA: TGCGCCAGCAGCGTCCCAAGTGACAGGGGGCCGCTATGGGATGAAAAACTGTTTTTT
D: TRBD2; size: .; J: TRBJ2-1; V: TRBV19; CDR3: CASSGGGDRNEQFF; DNA: TGTGCCAGTAGTGGCGGGGGGGATAGAAATGAGCAGTTCTTC
D: TRBD2; size: .; J: TRBJ2-7; V: TRBV5-4; CDR3: CASSSPAGGGSYEQYF; DNA: TGTGCCAGCAGCTCGCCCGCCGGGGGGGGAAGCTACGAGCAGTACTTC
D: .; size: once; J: TRBJ1-1; V: TRBV3-1/TRBV3-2; CDR3: CASSQAGPQAFF; DNA: TGTGCCAGCAGCCAAGCAGGGCCCCAAGCTTTCTTT
D: TRBD1; size: .; J: TRBJ1-1; V: TRBV5-8; CDR3: CASSWEDRGLTEAFF; DNA: TGTGCCAGCAGCTGGGAAGACAGGGGGCTTACTGAAGCTTTCTTT
D: .; size: .; J: TRBJ2-3; V: TRBV3-1/TRBV3-2; CDR3: CASSSQNTQYF; DNA: TGTGCCAGCAGCTCTCAGAATACGCAGTATTTT
D: .; size: .; J: TRBJ2-7; V: TRBV2; CDR3: CASRTGSYEQYF; DNA: TGTGCCAGCAGGACGGGGTCCTACGAGCAGTACTTC
D: TRBD1; size: few; J: TRBJ1-1; V: TRBV5-6; CDR3: CASSPTTGTGWTFF; DNA: TGTGCCAGCAGCCCTACTACCGGGACAGGGTGGACTTTCTTT
D: TRBD2; size: .; J: TRBJ2-3; V: TRBV2; CDR3: CASSPLGGWTDTQYF; DNA: TGTGCCAGCAGTCCCTTGGGGGGGTGGACAGATACGCAGTATTTT
D: TRBD1; size: once; J: TRBJ2-7; V: TRBV5-4; CDR3: CASSIPGQGYEQYF; DNA: TGTGCCAGCAGCATTCCGGGACAGGGCTACGAGCAGTACTTC
D: TRBD1; size: .; J: TRBJ1-5; V: TRBV20-1; CDR3: CSASRQGSNQPQHF; DNA: TGCAGTGCTAGTCGACAGGGGAGCAATCAGCCCCAGCATTTT
D: .; size: .; J: TRBJ1-3; V: TRBV27; CDR3: CASSSGNSGNTIYF; DNA: TGTGCCAGCAGTTCTGGCAACTCTGGAAACACCATATATTTT
D: TRBD1; size: .; J: TRBJ1-1; V: TRBV11-1; CDR3: CASSGKAGTGAAEAFF; DNA: TGTGCCAGCAGCGGAAAAGCCGGGACAGGGGCGGCTGAAGCTTTCTTT
D: TRBD1; size: .; J: TRBJ1-5; V: TRBV7-2; CDR3: CASSSGTDGQPQHF; DNA: TGTGCCAGCAGCTCTGGGACAGATGGTCAGCCCCAGCATTTT
D: TRBD2; size: .; J: TRBJ2-5; V: TRBV11-2; CDR3: CASPRGGGVQETQYF; DNA: TGTGCCAGCCCGCGTGGGGGAGGGGTCCAAGAGACCCAGTACTTC
D: TRBD2; size: .; J: TRBJ2-5; V: TRBV5-4; CDR3: CASSPAGRRGEEETQYF; DNA: TGTGCCAGCAGCCCAGCCGGGAGGCGGGGGGAGGAGGAGACCCAGTACTTC
D: .; size: .; J: TRBJ1-3; V: TRBV6-2/TRBV6-3; CDR3: CASSLDRTGNTIYF; DNA: TGTGCCAGCAGCCTCGACAGGACTGGAAACACCATATATTTT
D: TRBD1; size: .; J: TRBJ2-6; V: TRBV10-3; CDR3: CAISESKGQGSGANVLTF; DNA: TGTGCCATCAGTGAGTCGAAGGGACAGGGCTCTGGGGCCAACGTCCTGACTTTC
D: TRBD1; size: .; J: TRBJ2-2; V: TRBV6-5; CDR3: CASSLVTGGGTGELFF; DNA: TGTGCCAGCAGTTTAGTCACAGGGGGCGGAACCGGGGAGCTGTTTTTT